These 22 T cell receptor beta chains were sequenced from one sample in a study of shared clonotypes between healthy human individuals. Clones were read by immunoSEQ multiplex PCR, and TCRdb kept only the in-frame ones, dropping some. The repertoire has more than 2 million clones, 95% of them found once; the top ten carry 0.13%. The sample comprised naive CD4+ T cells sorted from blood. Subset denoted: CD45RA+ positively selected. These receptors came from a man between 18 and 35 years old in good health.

CDR3 DNA sequence: TGTGCCAGTACTAGGGACAGGGGGAATTCACCCCTCCACTTT. It codes for CASTRDRGNSPLHF. V is TRBV19 and J is TRBJ1-6; 11 bases map to TRBD1. The germline gives CDR1 LNHDA, CDR2 SQIVND (reference sequence). Trimming cost V 7 bases and J 7 bases; bases outside gene matches: 3. The CDR3 runs to 14 residues.

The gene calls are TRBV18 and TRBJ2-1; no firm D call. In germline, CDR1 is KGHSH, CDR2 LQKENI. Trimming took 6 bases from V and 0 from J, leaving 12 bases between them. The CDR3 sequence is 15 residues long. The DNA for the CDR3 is TGTGCCAGCTCGGTGTCGTGGGGCTCCTACAATGAGCAGTTCTTC. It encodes CASSVSWGSYNEQFF.

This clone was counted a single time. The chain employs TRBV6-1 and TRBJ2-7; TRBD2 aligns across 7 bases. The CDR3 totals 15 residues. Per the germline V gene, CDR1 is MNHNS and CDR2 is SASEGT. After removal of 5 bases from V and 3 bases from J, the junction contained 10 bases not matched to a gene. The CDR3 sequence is CASSPLSGLLYEQYF. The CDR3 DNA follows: TGTGCCAGCAGTCCCCTTAGCGGGCTTCTCTACGAGCAGTACTTC.

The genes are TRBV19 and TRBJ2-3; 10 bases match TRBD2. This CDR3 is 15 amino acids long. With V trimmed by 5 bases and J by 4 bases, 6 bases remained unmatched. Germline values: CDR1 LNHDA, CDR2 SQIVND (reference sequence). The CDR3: CASSPGLAAADTQYF. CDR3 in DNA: TGTGCCAGTAGTCCCGGACTAGCGGCAGCAGATACGCAGTATTTT.

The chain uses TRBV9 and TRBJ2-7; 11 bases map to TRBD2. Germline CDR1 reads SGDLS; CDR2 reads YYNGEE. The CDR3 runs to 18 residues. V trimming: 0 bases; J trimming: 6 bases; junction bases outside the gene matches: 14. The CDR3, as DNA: TGTGCCAGCAGCGTAGGTGGTAGCGGGGGGGCCCGAATGAGCGAGCAGTACTTC. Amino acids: CASSVGGSGGARMSEQYF.

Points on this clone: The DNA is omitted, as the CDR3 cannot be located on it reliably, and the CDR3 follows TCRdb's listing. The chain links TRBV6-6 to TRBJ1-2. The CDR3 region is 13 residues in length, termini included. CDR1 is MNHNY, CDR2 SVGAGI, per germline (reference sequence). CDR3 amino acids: CASSSSWISGYTF.

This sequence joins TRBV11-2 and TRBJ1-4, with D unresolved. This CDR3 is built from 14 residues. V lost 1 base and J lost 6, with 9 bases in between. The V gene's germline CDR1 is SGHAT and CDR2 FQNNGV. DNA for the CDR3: TGTGCCAGCAGCTTAGGAACCGTTGATGAAAAACTGTTTTTT. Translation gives CASSLGTVDEKLFF.

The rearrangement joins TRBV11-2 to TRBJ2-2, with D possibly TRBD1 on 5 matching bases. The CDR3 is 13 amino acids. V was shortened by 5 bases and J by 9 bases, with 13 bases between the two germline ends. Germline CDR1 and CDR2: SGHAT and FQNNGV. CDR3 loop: CASSPQQAWELFF. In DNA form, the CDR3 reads TGTGCCAGCAGCCCCCAACAGGCGTGGGAGCTGTTTTTT. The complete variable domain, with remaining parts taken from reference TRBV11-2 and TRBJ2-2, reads EAGVAQSPRYKIIEKRQSVAFWCNPISGHATLYWYQQILGQGPKLLIQFQNNGVVDDSQLPKDRFSAERLKGVDSTLKIQPAKLEDSAVYLCASSPQQAWELFFGEGSRLTVL.

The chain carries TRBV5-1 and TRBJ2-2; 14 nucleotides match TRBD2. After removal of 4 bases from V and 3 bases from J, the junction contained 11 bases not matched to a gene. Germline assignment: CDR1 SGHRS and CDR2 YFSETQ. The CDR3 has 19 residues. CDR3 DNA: TGCGCCAGCAGCCTCGGGACTAGCGGGAGTCCCCTCGACACCGGGGAGCTGTTTTTT. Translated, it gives CASSLGTSGSPLDTGELFF.

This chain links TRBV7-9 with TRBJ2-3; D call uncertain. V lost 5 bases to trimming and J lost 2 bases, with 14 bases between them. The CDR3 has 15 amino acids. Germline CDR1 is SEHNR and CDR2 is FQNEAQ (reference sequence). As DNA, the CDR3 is TGTGCCAGCAGCCCTGGAAGCACGGCCACAGATACGCAGTATTTT. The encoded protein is CASSPGSTATDTQYF.

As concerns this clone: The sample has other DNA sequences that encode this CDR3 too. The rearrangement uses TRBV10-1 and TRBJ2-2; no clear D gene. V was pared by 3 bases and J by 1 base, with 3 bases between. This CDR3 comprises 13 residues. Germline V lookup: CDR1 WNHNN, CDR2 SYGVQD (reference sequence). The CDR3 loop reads CASSEGNTGELFF. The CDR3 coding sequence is TGCGCCAGCAGTGAAGGGAACACCGGGGAGCTGTTTTTT.

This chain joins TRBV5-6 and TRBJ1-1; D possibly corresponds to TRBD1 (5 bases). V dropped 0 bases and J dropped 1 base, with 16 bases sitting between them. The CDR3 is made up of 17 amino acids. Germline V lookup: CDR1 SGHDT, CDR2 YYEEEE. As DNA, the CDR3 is TGTGCCAGCAGCTTGGATCCCCCGGGACGTAGGAACACTGAAGCTTTCTTT. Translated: CASSLDPPGRRNTEAFF.

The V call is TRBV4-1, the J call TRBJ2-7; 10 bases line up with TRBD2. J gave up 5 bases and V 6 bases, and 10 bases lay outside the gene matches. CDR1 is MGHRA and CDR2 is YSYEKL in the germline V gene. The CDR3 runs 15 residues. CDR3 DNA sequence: TGCGCCAGCAGTCCCAGCGGGGGGGACGTCAACGAGCAGTACTTC. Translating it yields CASSPSGGDVNEQYF.

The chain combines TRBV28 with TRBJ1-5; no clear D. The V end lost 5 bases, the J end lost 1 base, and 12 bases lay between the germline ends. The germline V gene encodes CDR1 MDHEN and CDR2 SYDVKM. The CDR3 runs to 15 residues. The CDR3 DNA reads TGTGCCAGCAGTCATTCTTTAGAGAGCAATCAGCCCCAGCATTTT. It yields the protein CASSHSLESNQPQHF.

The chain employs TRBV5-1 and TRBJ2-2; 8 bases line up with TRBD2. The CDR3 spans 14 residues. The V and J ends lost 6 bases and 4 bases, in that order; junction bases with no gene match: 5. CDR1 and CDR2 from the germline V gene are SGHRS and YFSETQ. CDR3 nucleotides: TGCGCCAGCACAGCGGGGGCCAGCACCGGGGAGCTGTTTTTT. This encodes CASTAGASTGELFF.

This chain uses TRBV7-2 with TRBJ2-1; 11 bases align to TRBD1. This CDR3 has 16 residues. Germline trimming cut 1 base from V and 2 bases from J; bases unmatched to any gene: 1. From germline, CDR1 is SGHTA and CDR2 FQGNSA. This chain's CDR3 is CASSLGTGGPYNEQFF. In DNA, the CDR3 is TGTGCCAGCAGCTTAGGGACAGGGGGCCCCTACAATGAGCAGTTCTTC.

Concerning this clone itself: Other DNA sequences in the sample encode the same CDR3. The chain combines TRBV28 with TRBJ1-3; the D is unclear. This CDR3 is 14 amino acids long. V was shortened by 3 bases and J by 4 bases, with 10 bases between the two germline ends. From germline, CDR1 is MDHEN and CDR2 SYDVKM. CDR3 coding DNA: TGTGCCAGCAGTTTTCCGGGGTCGGGAAACACCATATATTTT. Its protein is CASSFPGSGNTIYF.

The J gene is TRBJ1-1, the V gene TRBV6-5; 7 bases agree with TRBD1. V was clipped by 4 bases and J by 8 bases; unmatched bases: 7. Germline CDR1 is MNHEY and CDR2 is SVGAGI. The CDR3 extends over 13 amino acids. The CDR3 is CASSSIPGGEAFF. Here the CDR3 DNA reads TGTGCCAGCAGTTCGATACCAGGGGGGGAAGCTTTCTTT.

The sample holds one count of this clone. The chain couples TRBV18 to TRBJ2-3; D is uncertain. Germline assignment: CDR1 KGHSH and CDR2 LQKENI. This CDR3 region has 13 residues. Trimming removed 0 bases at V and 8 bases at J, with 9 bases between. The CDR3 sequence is CASSPPGAGTQYF. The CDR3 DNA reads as TGTGCCAGCTCACCACCAGGAGCCGGTACGCAGTATTTT.

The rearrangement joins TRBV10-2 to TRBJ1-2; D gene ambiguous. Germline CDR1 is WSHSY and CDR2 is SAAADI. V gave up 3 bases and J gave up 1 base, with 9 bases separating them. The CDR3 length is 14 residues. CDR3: CASSDPTSNYGYTF. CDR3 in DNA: TGCGCCAGCAGTGACCCGACAAGTAACTATGGCTACACCTTC.

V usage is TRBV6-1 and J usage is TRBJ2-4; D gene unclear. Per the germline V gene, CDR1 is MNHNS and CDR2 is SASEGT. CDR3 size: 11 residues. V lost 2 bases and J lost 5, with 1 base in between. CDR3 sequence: CASSEQNIQYF. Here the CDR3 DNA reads TGTGCCAGCAGTGAACAAAACATTCAGTACTTC.

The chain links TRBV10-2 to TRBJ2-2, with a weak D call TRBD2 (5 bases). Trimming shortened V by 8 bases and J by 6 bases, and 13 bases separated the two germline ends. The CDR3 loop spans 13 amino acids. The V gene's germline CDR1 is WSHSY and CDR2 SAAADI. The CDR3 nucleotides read TGCGCCAGCCTTACTAGTCTGGCCGGGGAGCTGTTTTTT. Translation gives CASLTSLAGELFF.